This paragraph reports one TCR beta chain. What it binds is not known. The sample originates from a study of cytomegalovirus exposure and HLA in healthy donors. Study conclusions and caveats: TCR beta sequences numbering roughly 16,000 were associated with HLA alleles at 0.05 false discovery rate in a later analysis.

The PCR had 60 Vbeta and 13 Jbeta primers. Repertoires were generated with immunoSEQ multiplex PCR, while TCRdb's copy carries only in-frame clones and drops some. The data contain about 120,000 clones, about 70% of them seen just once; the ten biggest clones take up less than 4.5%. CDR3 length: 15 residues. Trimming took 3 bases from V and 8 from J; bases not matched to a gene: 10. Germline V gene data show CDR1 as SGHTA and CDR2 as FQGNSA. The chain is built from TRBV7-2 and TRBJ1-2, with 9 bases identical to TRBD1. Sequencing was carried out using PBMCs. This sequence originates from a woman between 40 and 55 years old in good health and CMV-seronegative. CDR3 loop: CASSLDRDRVLGYTF. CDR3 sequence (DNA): TGTGCCAGCAGCTTGGACCGGGACAGGGTTTTGGGCTACACCTTC.